What follows are 17 T cell receptor beta chains derived from one specimen sequenced in a study of tumor and adjacent non-tumor tissue in lung cancer. No cell sorting was done before RNA was extracted from the tissue. Distant lung tissue was collected more than 3 cm away from the tumor edge. A modified ARM-PCR protocol with three rounds of nested PCR amplified TCRbeta. TCRdb re-analysed the multiplex PCR reads in MiXCR, keeping a single row per CDR3 protein. The table has roughly 75,000 distinct CDR3 sequences, more than 80% seen once; the top ten hold 45% to 55%. Specimen: distant non-tumor lung tissue. The receptors derive from a man aged 55 to 70 with non-small cell lung cancer.

This clonotype was observed at least ten times. V is TRBV4-1 and J is TRBJ1-1, with TRBD1 as a possible D gene (6 bases). The CDR3 sequence is 17 residues long. Germline CDR1 is MGHRA and CDR2 is YSYEKL. Deletions cut 2 bases from V and 1 base from J, with 17 bases between. CDR3 nucleotide sequence: TGCGCCAGCAGCCAACCGACAGGCGGGCCAAGGAACACTGAAGCTTTCTTT. Translated: CASSQPTGGPRNTEAFF.

In the case of this clonotype: Possible read error: a much larger clone is one base away. The chain uses TRBV11-2 and TRBJ2-7; 7 bases align to TRBD2. This CDR3 has 14 amino acids. Germline-derived CDR1 and CDR2 are SGHAT and FQNNGV. The chain's CDR3 is CTSSVGRETHEQYF. The CDR3, as DNA: TGTACCAGCAGTGTGGGGCGGGAGACTCACGAGCAGTACTTC.

Comments on this clonotype: The missing conserved phenylalanine or tryptophan at the end of this CDR3 makes a read error likely. The J gene is TRBJ2-1, the V gene TRBV11-3; TRBD2 matches at 13 bases. This CDR3 has 20 amino acids. Germline CDR1 and CDR2: SGHNT and YENEEA. Trimming at V came to 2 bases and at J to 0 bases, leaving 10 bases not matched to a gene. CDR3 in amino acids: CASSLHPGTSGASSYNEQFS. As DNA, the CDR3 is TGTGCCAGCAGCTTACACCCGGGGACTAGCGGGGCAAGCTCCTACAATGAGCAGTTCTCC.

V usage is TRBV20-1 and J usage is TRBJ1-5; 9 bases map to TRBD1. Germline V gene data show CDR1 as DFQATT and CDR2 as SNEGSKA (reference sequence). This CDR3 is 19 amino acids long. DNA for the CDR3: TGCAATGTTGGAGGGGGGGGTACAGGGGGCATTGTAGCAAATCAGCCCCAGCATTTT. Amino acids: CNVGGGGTGGIVANQPQHF.

On this clonotype: Given the absence of the conserved phenylalanine or tryptophan at the CDR3 end, a read error is likely. This chain links TRBV11-2 with TRBJ2-5, with TRBD1 matching 7 bases. This CDR3 has 13 amino acids. Germline CDR1 and CDR2: SGHAT and FQNNGV. The CDR3 sequence: CPSRSTGEETQYL. The CDR3 DNA reads TGTCCTAGTAGATCTACAGGGGAAGAGACCCAGTACTTA.

The chain links TRBV11-2 to TRBJ2-5; perhaps D is TRBD1 or TRBD2 (5 bases each). The CDR3 covers 13 residues. The germline V gene encodes CDR1 SGHAT and CDR2 FQNNGV. V was clipped by 7 bases and J by 4 bases, with 13 bases between them. CDR3 nucleotide sequence: TGTGCCAGCATCTATACAGGAGGAGAGACCCAGTACTTC. Amino acid sequence: CASIYTGGETQYF.

In this sample, this clonotype turned up once. The chain joins TRBV4-3 to TRBJ2-7; 7 bases fit TRBD2. Germline lookup yields CDR1 LGHNA and CDR2 YSLEER. The CDR3 runs 15 residues. The CDR3 is CVGSQELAPSYEQYF. CDR3 DNA sequence: TGCGTCGGTAGCCAAGAACTAGCGCCTTCCTACGAGCAGTACTTC.

As for this clonotype: The junction departs from germline at one end; a sequencing error may be responsible. The chain joins TRBV11-2 to TRBJ2-7; 9 bases agree with TRBD1. CDR1 is SGHAT, CDR2 FQNNGV, per germline. This CDR3 contains 14 residues. CDR3 amino acids: CAISFGTGPYEQYF. The CDR3 region has the DNA TGTGCCATCAGCTTCGGGACAGGGCCCTACGAGCAGTATTTC. The full variable domain, rest sourced from reference TRBV11-2 and TRBJ2-7, is EAGVAQSPRYKIIEKRQSVAFWCNPISGHATLYWYQQILGQGPKLLIQFQNNGVVDDSQLPKDRFSAERLKGVDSTLKIQPAKLEDSAVYLCAISFGTGPYEQYFGPGTRLTVT.

V gene TRBV5-1 combines with J gene TRBJ1-6; TRBD1 matches 9 bases. CDR1 is SGHRS and CDR2 is YFSETQ in the germline V gene. The junction had 14 bases not matched to a gene; V was cut back by 4 bases and J by 18 bases. The CDR3 runs to 14 residues. The DNA for the CDR3 is TGCGCCAGCAGCGCAGGACAGGGGAGTTCATCCCGCCACTTT. Translation: CASSAGQGSSSRHF.

Concerning this clonotype itself: An end of the junction differs from the germline gene, which may be a read error. This chain connects TRBV4-2 to TRBJ1-1; a weak D match, TRBD1 (5 bases). CDR3 length: 15 residues. Per the germline V gene, CDR1 is LGHNA and CDR2 is YNFKEQ. The CDR3 here is CASSSGDGPNTEALF. The CDR3 DNA follows: TGTGCCAGCAGCTCGGGGGACGGACCGAACACTGAAGCTCTCTTT.

Points on this clonotype: A much larger clonotype is one base distant, so this may be a read error. V gene TRBV7-8 combines with J gene TRBJ2-3; 10 bases line up with TRBD2. This CDR3 is 17 amino acids long. Germline V gene lookup returns CDR1 SGHVS and CDR2 FQNEAQ. Unmatched junction bases numbered 11, after V lost 3 bases and J lost 5 bases. The CDR3 reads CASSFPASGGPRDTQYF. For the CDR3, the DNA is TGTGCCAGCAGCTTTCCCGCTAGCGGGGGCCCGCGAGATACGCAGTATTTT.

J is TRBJ2-1 and V is TRBV28, with unresolved D. The CDR3 loop spans 11 amino acids. Trimming left V 7 bases short and J 15 bases short, with 16 bases between. Germline loops: CDR1 MDHEN, CDR2 SYDVKM. The CDR3 sequence: CASNAPPYLFF. The CDR3 region has the DNA TGTGCCAGCAATGCCCCTCCCTATCTGTTCTTC.

Turning to this clonotype: At one boundary the junction diverges from the germline segment, which might be a read error. This chain links TRBV11-2 with TRBJ2-5; possible D gene TRBD2, 6 bases. CDR3 length equals 16 residues. Germline V gene sequence: CDR1 SGHAT, CDR2 FQNNGV. CDR3 sequence reads: CASNSTMAGIKETHYF. CDR3 DNA: TGTGCCAGCAACTCCACAATGGCGGGGATAAAGGAGACCCATTACTTC.

Details on this clonotype: Its ends do not fully match the called genes, so a read error is possible. This chain uses TRBV11-2 with TRBJ1-2; tentatively, D is TRBD1 (5 bases). Germline lookup yields CDR1 SGHAT and CDR2 FQNNGV. The CDR3 sequence is 14 residues long. The chain's CDR3 is CASSLEAGIGDYIF. DNA of the CDR3: TGTGCCAGCAGCTTAGAAGCAGGGATCGGAGACTACATCTTC. Filled out from reference TRBV11-2 and TRBJ1-2, the complete variable domain reads EAGVAQSPRYKIIEKRQSVAFWCNPISGHATLYWYQQILGQGPKLLIQFQNNGVVDDSQLPKDRFSAERLKGVDSTLKIQPAKLEDSAVYLCASSLEAGIGDYIFGSGTRLTVV.

For this clonotype: The junction and the germline gene differ at one end; a read error may be behind it. The chain carries TRBV4-1 and TRBJ2-1, with TRBD1 matching over 8 bases. CDR3 length: 16 residues. CDR1 is MGHRA, CDR2 YSYEKL, per germline. In DNA, the CDR3 is TGCCAGCAGCCAAGATCGGGGCCCCAGGGGGCGGGTGAGCACTTCTTC. This translates into CQQPRSGPQGAGEHFF.

This sequence joins TRBV29-1 and TRBJ2-3; D possibly matches TRBD1 or TRBD2 (6 bases each). CDR1 and CDR2 from the germline V gene are SQVTM and ANQGSEA. V lost 0 bases to trimming and J lost 3 bases, with 19 bases between them. This CDR3 has 17 residues. CDR3 protein: CSVEDPYRASATDTQYF. CDR3 coding DNA: TGCAGCGTTGAAGACCCCTACAGGGCTAGCGCGACAGATACGCAGTATTTT.

To note about this clonotype: Germline and junction disagree at one end, which may indicate a read error. The chain has TRBV29-1 and TRBJ2-5; TRBD2 matches at 10 bases. Per the germline V gene, CDR1 is SQVTM and CDR2 is ANQGSEA. The CDR3 extends over 16 amino acids. The CDR3 bases are TGCAGCGTTGAAGCGACTAGCGGGCACATCCAAGAGATCCAGTACTTC. Protein sequence: CSVEATSGHIQEIQYF.